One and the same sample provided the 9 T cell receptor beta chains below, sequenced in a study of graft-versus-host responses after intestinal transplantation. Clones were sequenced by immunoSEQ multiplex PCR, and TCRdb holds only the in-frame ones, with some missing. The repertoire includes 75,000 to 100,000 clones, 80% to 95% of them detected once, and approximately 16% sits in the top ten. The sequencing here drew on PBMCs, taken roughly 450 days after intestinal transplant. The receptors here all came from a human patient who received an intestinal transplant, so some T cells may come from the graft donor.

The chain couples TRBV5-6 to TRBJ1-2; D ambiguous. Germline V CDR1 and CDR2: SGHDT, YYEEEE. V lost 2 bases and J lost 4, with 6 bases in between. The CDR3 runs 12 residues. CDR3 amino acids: CASSLVVYGYTF. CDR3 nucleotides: TGTGCCAGCAGCTTAGTTGTCTATGGCTACACCTTC.

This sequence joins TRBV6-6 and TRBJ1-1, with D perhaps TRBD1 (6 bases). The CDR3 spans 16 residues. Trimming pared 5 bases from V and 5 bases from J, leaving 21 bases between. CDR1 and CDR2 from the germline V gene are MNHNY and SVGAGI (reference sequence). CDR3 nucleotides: TGTGCCAGCAGTCCACCCGGGACATCGGTAGCGACTGAAGCTTTCTTT. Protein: CASSPPGTSVATEAFF.

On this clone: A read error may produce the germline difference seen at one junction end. The CDR3 reads CASSLFEAMNAEAFF. CDR3 in DNA: TGCGCCAGCAGTCTGTTCGAGGCCATGAACGCTGAAGCTTTCTTT. The chain recombines TRBV5-1 with TRBJ1-1; D ambiguous. The CDR3 sequence is 15 residues long. Germline assignment: CDR1 SGHRS and CDR2 YFSETQ.

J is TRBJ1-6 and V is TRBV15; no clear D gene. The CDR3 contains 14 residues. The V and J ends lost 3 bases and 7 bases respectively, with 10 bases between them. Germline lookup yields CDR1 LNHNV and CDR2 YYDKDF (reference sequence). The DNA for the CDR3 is TGTGCCACCAGCAGGAGTCTACCAAATTCACCCCTCCACTTT. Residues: CATSRSLPNSPLHF.

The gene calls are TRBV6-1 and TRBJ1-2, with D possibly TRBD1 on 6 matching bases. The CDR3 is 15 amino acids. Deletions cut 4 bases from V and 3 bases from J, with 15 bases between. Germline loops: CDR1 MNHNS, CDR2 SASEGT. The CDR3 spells CASSGRTVGDYGYTF. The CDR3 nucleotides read TGTGCCAGCAGTGGCAGGACAGTTGGGGACTATGGCTACACCTTC.

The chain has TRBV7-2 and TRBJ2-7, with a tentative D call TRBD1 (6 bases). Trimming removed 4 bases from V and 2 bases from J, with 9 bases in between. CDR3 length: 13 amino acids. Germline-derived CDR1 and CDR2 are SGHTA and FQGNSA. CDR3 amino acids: CASSSGQPYEQYF. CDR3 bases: TGTGCCAGCAGCTCAGGACAGCCCTACGAGCAGTACTTC. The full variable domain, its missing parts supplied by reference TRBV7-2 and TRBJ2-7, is GAGVSQSPSNKVTEKGKDVELRCDPISGHTALYWYRQSLGQGLEFLIYFQGNSAPDKSGLPSDRFSAERTGGSVSTLTIQRTQQEDSAVYLCASSSGQPYEQYFGPGTRLTVT.

CDR3 coding DNA: TGCGCCAGCAGCCTAGACAGCCCCGCCAATGAGCAGTTCTTC. Translated: CASSLDSPANEQFF. The gene calls are TRBV5-1 and TRBJ2-1; possibly TRBD1 for D (5 bases). The CDR3 is made up of 14 amino acids. The V gene's germline CDR1 is SGHRS and CDR2 YFSETQ. V lost 4 bases and J 6 bases, leaving 14 bases between the germline ends.

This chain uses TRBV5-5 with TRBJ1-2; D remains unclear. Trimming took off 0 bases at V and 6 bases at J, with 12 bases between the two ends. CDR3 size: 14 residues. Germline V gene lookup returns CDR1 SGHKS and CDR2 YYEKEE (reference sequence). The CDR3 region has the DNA TGTGCCAGCAGCTTGGCTGCAGATCTCAATGGCTACACCTTC. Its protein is CASSLAADLNGYTF.

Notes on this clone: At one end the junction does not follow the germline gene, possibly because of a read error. The CDR3 reads CASSPGQVNEQFF. Here the CDR3 DNA reads TGTGCTAGCAGCCCGGGACAGGTCAATGAGCAGTTCTTC. The V call is TRBV7-7, the J call TRBJ2-1; 8 bases are a match to TRBD1. Germline V gives CDR1 SSHAT, CDR2 FNYEAQ (reference sequence). The CDR3 is 13 amino acids.